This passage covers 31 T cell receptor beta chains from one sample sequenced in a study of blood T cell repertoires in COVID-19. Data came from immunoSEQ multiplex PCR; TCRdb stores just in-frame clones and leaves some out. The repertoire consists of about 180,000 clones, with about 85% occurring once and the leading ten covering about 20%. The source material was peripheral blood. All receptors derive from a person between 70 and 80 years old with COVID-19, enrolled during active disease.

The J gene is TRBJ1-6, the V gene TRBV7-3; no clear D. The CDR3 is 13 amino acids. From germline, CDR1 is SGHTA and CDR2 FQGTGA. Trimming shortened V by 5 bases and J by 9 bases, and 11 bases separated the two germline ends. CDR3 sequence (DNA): TGTGCCAGCAGCGAAACGCCGGGTTCACCCCTCCACTTT. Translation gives CASSETPGSPLHF. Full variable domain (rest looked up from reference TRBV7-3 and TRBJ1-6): GAGVSQTPSNKVTEKGKYVELRCDPISGHTALYWYRQSLGQGPEFLIYFQGTGAADDSGLPNDRFFAVRPEGSVSTLKIQRTERGDSAVYLCASSETPGSPLHFGNGTRLTVT.

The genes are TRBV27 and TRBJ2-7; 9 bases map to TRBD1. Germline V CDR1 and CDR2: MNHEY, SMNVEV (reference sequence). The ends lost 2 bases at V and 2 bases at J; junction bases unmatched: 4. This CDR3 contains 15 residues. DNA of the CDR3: TGTGCCAGCAGTTTACCAGGGACAGGGACCTACGAGCAGTACTTC. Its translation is CASSLPGTGTYEQYF.

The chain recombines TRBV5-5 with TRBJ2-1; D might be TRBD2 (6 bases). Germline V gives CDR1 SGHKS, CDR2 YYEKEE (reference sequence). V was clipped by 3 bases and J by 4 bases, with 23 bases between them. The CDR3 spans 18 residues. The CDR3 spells CASSSYGTGGPLYNEQFF. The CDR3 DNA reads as TGTGCCAGCAGCTCGTACGGAACAGGAGGGCCCCTTTACAATGAGCAGTTCTTC.

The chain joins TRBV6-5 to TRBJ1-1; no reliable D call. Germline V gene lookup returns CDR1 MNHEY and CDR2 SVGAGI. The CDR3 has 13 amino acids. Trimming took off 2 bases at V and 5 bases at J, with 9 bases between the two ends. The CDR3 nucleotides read TGTGCCAGCAGTTACGACACGTTAACTGAAGCTTTCTTT. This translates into CASSYDTLTEAFF.

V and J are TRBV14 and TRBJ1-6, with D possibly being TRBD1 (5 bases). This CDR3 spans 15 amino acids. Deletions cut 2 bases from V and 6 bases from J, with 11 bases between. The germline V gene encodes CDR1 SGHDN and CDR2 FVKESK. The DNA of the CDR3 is TGTGCCAGCAGCCAAACCGACAGTAGTAATTCACCCCTCCACTTT. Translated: CASSQTDSSNSPLHF.

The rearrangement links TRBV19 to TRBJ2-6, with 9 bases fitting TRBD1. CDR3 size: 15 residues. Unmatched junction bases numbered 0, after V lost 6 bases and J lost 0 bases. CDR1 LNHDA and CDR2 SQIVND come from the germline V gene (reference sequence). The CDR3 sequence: CASRDRGSGANVLTF. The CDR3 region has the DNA TGTGCCAGTAGGGACAGGGGCTCTGGGGCCAACGTCCTGACTTTC.

The CDR3 DNA is TGTGCCAGCAATATAGGGGGATCCTACAATGAGCAGTTCTTC. Translated: CASNIGGSYNEQFF. This sequence joins TRBV7-8 and TRBJ2-1; D is perhaps TRBD1 (6 bases). Looked up from germline, CDR1 is SGHVS and CDR2 is FQNEAQ. With 7 bases removed from V and 1 base from J, the gap between germline ends came to 11 bases. There are 14 residues in the CDR3.

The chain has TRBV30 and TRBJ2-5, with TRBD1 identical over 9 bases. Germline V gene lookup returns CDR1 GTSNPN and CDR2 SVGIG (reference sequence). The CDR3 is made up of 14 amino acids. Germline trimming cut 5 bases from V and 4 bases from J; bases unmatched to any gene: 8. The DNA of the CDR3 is TGTGCCTGGGGAAGTACAGGGGGCGGAGAGACCCAGTACTTC. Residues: CAWGSTGGGETQYF.

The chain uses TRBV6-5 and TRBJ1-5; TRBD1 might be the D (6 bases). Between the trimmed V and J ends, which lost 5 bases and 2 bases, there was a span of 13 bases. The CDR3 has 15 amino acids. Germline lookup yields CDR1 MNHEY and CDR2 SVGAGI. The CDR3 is CASSLQGFGNQPQHF. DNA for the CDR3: TGTGCCAGCAGTCTACAGGGCTTTGGCAATCAGCCCCAGCATTTT.

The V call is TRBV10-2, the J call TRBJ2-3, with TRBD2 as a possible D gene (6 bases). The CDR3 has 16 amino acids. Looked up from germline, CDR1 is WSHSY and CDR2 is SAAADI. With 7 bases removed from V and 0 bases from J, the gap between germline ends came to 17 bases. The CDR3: CASKTLPRGSTDTQYF. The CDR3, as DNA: TGCGCCAGCAAAACCTTACCGCGGGGAAGCACAGATACGCAGTATTTT.

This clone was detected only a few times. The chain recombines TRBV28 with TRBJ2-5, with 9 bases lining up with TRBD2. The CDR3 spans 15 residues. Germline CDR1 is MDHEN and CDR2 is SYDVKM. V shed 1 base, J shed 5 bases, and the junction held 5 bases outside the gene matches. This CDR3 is CASSLSPSGRETQYF. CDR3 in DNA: TGTGCCAGCAGTTTATCTCCAAGCGGGAGGGAGACCCAGTACTTC.

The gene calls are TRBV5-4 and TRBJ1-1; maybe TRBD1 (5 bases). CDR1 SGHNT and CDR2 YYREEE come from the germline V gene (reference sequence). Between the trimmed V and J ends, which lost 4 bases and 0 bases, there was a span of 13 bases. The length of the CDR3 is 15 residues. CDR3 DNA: TGTGCCAGCAGCCCCTTTCAGGGAATGAACACTGAAGCTTTCTTT. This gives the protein CASSPFQGMNTEAFF.

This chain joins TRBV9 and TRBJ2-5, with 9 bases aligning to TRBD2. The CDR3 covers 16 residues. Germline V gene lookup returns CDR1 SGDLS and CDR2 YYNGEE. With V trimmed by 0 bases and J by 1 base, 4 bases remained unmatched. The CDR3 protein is CASSVGAGGTQETQYF. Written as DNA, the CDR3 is TGTGCCAGCAGCGTAGGAGCGGGGGGCACCCAAGAGACCCAGTACTTC.

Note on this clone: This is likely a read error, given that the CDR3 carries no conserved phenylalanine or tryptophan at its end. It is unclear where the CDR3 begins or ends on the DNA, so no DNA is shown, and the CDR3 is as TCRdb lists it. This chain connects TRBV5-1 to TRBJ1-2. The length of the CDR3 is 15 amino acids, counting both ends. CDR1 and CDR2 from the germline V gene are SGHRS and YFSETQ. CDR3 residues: CASSPGDYPPPVAGD.

The CDR3: CASSPGLAGHPQETQYF. In DNA form, the CDR3 reads TGTGCCAGCAGCCCTGGACTAGCGGGACATCCCCAAGAGACCCAGTACTTC. V gene TRBV11-2 combines with J gene TRBJ2-5; 12 nucleotides agree with TRBD2. The germline gives CDR1 SGHAT, CDR2 FQNNGV. This CDR3 is 17 amino acids long. Germline trimming cut 5 bases from V and 1 base from J; bases unmatched to any gene: 8.

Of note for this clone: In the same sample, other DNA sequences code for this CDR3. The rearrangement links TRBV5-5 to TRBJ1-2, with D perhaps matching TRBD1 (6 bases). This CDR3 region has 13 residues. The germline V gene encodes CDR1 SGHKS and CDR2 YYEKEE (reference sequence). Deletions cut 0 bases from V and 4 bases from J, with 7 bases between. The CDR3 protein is CASSLEQGYGYTF. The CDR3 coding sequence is TGTGCCAGCAGCTTGGAACAGGGCTATGGCTACACCTTC.

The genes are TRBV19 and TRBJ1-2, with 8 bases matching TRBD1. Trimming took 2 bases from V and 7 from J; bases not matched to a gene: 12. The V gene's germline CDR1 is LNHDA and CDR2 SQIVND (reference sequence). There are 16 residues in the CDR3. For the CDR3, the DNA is TGTGCCAGTAGTATATCCAGCCAGGGGGCGCGTTTTGGCTACACCTTC. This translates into CASSISSQGARFGYTF.

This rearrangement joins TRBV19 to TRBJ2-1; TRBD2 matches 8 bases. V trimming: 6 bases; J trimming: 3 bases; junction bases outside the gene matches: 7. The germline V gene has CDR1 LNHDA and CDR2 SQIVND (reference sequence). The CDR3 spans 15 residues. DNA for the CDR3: TGTGCCAGTAGCAAAGCGGGAGCGGGCTACAATGAGCAGTTCTTC. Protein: CASSKAGAGYNEQFF.

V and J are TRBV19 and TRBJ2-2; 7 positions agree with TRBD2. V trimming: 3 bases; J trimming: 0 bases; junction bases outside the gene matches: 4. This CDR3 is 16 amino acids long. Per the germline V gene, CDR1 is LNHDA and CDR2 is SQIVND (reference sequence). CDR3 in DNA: TGTGCCAGTAGTATCCCTAGCGGAACGAACACCGGGGAGCTGTTTTTT. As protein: CASSIPSGTNTGELFF.

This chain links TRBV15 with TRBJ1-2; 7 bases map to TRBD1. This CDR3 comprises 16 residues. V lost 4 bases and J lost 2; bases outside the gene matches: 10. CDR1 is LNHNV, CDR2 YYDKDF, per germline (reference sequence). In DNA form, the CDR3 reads TGTGCCACCAGCAAACGCCGGGACAGCCTGAACTATGGCTACACCTTC. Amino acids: CATSKRRDSLNYGYTF.

This CDR3 reads CATGQGIRTEAFF. The CDR3 region has the DNA TGCGCCACTGGGCAGGGCATAAGGACTGAAGCTTTCTTT. The chain combines TRBV5-1 with TRBJ1-1; TRBD1 is a possible D gene (5 bases). This CDR3 has 13 residues. Per germline, CDR1 SGHRS and CDR2 YFSETQ. V was clipped by 9 bases and J by 5 bases, with 17 bases between them.

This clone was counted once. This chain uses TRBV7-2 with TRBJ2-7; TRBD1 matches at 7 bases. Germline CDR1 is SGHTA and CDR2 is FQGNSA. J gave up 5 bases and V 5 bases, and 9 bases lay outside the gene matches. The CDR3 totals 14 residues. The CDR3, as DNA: TGTGCCAGCAGCCTCACAGGGGTAGTTCACGAGCAGTACTTC. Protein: CASSLTGVVHEQYF.

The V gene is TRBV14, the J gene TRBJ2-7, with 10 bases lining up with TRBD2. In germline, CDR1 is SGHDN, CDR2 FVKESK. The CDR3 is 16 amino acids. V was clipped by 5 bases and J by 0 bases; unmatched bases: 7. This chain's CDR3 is CASSKLAGGSSYEQYF. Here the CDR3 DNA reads TGTGCCAGCAGCAAATTAGCGGGGGGAAGCTCCTACGAGCAGTACTTC. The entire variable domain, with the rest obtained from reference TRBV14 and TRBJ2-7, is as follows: EAGVTQFPSHSVIEKGQTVTLRCDPISGHDNLYWYRRVMGKEIKFLLHFVKESKQDESGMPNNRFLAERTGGTYSTLKVQPAELEDSGVYFCASSKLAGGSSYEQYFGPGTRLTVT.

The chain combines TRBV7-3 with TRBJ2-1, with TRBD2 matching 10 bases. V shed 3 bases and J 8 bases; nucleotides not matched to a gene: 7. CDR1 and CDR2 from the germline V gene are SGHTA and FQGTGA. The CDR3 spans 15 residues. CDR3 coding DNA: TGTGCCAGCAGCTTGTCTAGCGGGAGTTGGGATGAGCAGTTCTTC. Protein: CASSLSSGSWDEQFF.

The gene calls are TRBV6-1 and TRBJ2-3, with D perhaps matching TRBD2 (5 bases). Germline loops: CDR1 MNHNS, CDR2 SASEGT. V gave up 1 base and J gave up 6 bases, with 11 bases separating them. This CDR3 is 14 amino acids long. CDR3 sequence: CASSEDTRGDTQYF. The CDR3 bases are TGTGCCAGCAGTGAAGACACTAGAGGTGATACGCAGTATTTT.

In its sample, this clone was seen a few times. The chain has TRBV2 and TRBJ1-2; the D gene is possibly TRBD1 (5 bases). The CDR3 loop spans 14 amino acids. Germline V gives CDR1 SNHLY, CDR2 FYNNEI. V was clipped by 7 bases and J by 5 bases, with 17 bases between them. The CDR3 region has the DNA TGTGCCAGCACCGCGAGCGCAGGGAAGTATGGCTACACCTTC. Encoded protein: CASTASAGKYGYTF.

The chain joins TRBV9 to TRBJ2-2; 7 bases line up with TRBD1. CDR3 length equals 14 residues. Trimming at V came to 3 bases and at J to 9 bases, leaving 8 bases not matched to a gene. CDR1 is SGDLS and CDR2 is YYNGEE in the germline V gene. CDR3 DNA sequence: TGTGCCAGCAGCGGAACAGGGGCGAAAAGGGAGCTGTTTTTT. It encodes CASSGTGAKRELFF.

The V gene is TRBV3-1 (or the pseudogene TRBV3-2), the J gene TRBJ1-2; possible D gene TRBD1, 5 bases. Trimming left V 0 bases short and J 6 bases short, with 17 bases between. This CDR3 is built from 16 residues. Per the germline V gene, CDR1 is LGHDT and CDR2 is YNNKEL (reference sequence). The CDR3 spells CASSQDFDGLGDGYTF. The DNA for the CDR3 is TGTGCCAGCAGCCAAGATTTCGACGGGTTAGGGGATGGCTACACCTTC.

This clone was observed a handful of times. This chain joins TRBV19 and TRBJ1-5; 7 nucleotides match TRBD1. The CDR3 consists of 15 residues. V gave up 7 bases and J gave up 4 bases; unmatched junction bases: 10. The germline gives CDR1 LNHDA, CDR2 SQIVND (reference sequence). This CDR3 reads CASTSRDRVNQPQHF. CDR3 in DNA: TGTGCCAGTACCTCACGAGACAGGGTTAATCAGCCCCAGCATTTT.

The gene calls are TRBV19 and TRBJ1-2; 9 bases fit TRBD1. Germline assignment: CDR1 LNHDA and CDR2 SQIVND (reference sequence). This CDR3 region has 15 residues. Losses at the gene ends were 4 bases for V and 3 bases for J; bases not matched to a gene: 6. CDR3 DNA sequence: TGTGCCAGTAGTAAAGGACAGGGGCAGTACTATGGCTACACCTTC. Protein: CASSKGQGQYYGYTF.

The CDR3 spells CASSLVLGRGAGGNTIYF. In DNA, the CDR3 is TGTGCCAGCAGCTTAGTGCTCGGTCGGGGGGCAGGGGGAAACACCATATATTTT. This sequence joins TRBV7-2 and TRBJ1-3; D is possibly TRBD1 (6 bases). The length of the CDR3 is 18 residues. Germline CDR1 reads SGHTA; CDR2 reads FQGNSA. V dropped 1 base and J dropped 4 bases, with 20 bases sitting between them.